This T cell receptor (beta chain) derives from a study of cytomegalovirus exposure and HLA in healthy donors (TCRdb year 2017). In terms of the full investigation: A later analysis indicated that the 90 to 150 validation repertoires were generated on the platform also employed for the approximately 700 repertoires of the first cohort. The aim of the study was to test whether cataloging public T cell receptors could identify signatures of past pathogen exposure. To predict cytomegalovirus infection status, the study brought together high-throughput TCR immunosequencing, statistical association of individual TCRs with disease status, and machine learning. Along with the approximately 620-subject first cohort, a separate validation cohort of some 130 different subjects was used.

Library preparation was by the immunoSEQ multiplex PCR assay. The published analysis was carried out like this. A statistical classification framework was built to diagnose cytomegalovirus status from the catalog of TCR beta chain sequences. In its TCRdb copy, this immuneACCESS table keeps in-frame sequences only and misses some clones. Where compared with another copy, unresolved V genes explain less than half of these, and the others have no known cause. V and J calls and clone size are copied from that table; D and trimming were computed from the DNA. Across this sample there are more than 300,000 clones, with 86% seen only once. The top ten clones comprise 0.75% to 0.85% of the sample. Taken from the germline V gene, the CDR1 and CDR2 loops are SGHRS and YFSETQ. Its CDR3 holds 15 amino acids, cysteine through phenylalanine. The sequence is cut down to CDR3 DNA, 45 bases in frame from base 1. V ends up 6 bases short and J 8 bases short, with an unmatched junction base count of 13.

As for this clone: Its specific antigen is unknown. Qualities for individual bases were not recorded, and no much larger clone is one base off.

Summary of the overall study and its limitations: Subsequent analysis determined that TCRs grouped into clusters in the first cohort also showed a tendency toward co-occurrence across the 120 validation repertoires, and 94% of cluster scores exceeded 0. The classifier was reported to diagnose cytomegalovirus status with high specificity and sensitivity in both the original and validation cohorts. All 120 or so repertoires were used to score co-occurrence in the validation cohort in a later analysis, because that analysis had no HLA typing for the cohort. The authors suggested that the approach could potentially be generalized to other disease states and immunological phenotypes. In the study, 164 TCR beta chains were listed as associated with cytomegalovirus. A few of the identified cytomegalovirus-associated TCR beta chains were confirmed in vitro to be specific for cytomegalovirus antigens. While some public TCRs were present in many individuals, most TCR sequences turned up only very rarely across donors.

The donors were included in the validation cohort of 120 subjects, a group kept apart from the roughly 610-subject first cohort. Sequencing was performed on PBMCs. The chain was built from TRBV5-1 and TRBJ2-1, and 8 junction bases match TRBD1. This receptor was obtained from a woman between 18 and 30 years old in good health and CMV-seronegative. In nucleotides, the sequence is TGCGCCAGCACCGTAGCAGGGGGCGTGGGGGATGAGCAGTTCTTC. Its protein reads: CASTVAGGVGDEQFF.